This TCR beta chain is from a study of T cell repertoires in cytomegalovirus infection. Study conclusions and caveats: HLA-C-restricted, CMV-specific TCR beta clonotypes were dominant ex vivo. Carriers of CMV and the relevant HLA type were discriminated by public TCR beta frequency.

Via MiXCR, TCRdb re-called the reads, giving one row per CDR3 protein. This table has 400,000 to 550,000 distinct CDR3 sequences, roughly 10% appearing once. This clonotype showed up many times. Its antigen remains unknown. The CDR3 consists of 15 residues. Germline CDR1 reads SGHVS; CDR2 reads FQNEAQ. V was shortened by 1 base and J by 3 bases, with 13 bases between the two germline ends. The clonotype was recovered from a human donor in good health (CMV status not recorded). Some clones in this sample may be carry-over from other donors' samples. The chain couples TRBV7-8 to TRBJ2-7; a weak D match, TRBD1 (5 bases). The sequenced sample consisted of PBMCs. In nucleotides, the CDR3 is TGTGCCAGCAGCTTAGTTCCAGGGTTCGACTACGAGCAGTACTTC. Protein sequence: CASSLVPGFDYEQYF.